The present T cell receptor beta chain was sequenced within a study of T cell repertoires in cytomegalovirus infection. About the research overall: CMV epitopes, recently identified HLA-C-restricted and well-studied HLA-B-restricted, were used. Public TCR beta signatures provided an indication of both CMV infection and a matching HLA type.

Study-level points and caveats: Dominating the ex vivo response were TCR beta clonotypes that were CMV-specific and HLA-C-restricted.

TCRdb re-called the reads through MiXCR, storing one row per CDR3 protein. The data contain 40,000 to 55,000 distinct CDR3 sequences, around 20% of them seen just once; the ten biggest clones take up around 27%. A word on this clonotype: The target antigen is unknown.

The TCR originated in a human donor in good health (CMV status not recorded). Some clones in this sample may be carry-over from other donors' samples. This sample comprised CD8+ T cells from cultured PBMCs, obtained from culture after CMV antigen stimulation.

CDR3: CASSIGGRPQHF. CDR3 nucleotides: TGTGCCAGTAGTATAGGGGGACGGCCCCAGCATTTT. The genes are TRBV19 and TRBJ1-5, with TRBD1 as a possible D gene (5 bases). Germline V gene data show CDR1 as LNHDA and CDR2 as SQIVND (reference sequence). This CDR3 spans 12 amino acids. V gave up 1 base and J gave up 9 bases, with 7 bases separating them.